This TCR beta chain emerged from a study of blood T cell repertoires in COVID-19. Study background: Italy, Spain and the United States were the sources of the convalescent and acute COVID-19 samples.

The method was immunoSEQ multiplex PCR; TCRdb's version includes in-frame clones alone and lacks a portion of them. The data hold approximately 150,000 clones, with around 80% observed a single time. Looked up from germline, CDR1 is SGHDN and CDR2 is FVKESK. V shed 4 bases, J shed 0 bases, and the junction held 11 bases outside the gene matches. The CDR3 is 18 residues long. The sequenced sample consisted of peripheral blood. V usage is TRBV14 and J usage is TRBJ2-2; 7 positions match TRBD2. The sequence derives from a woman aged 60-75 years with acute or convalescent COVID-19. In DNA, the CDR3 is TGTGCCAGCAGCCCACGGACTAGTTCTTATTCGAACACCGGGGAGCTGTTTTTT. Protein product: CASSPRTSSYSNTGELFF.